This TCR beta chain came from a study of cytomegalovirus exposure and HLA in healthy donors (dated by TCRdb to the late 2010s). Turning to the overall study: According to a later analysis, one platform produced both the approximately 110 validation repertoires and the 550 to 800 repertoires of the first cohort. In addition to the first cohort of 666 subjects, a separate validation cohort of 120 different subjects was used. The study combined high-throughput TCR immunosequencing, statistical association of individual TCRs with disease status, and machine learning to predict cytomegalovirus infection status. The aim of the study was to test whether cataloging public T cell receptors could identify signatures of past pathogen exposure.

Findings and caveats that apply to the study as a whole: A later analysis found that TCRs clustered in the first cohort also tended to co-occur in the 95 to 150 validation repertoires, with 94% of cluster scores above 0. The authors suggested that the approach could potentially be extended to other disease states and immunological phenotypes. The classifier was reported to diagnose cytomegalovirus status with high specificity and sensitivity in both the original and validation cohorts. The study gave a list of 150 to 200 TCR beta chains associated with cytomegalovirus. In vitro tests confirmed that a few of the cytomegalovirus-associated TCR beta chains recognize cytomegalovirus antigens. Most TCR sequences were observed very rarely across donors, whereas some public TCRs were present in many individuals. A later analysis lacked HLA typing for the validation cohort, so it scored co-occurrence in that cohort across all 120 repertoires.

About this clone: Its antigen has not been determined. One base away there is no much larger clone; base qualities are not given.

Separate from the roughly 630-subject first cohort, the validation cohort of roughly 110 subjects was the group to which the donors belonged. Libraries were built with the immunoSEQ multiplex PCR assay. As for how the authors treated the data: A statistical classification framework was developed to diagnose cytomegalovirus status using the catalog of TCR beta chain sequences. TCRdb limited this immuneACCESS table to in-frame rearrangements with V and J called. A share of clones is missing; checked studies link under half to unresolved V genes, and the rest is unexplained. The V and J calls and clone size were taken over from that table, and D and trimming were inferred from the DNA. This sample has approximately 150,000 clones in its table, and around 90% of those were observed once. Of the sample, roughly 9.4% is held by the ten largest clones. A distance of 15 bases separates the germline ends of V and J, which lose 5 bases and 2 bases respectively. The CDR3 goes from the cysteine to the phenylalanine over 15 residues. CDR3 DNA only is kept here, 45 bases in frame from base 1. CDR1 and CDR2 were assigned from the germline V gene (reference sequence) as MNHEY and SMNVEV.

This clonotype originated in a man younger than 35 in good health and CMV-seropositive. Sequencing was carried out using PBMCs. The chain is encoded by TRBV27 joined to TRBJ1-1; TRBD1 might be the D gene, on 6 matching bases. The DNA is TGTGCCAGCAGTACGACGGGGGGCTCTAACACTGAAGCTTTCTTT. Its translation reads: CASSTTGGSNTEAFF.